This TCR beta chain was sequenced for a study of shared clonotypes between healthy human individuals. Turning to the study itself: Each donor had three CD4 naive, three CD4 memory, two CD8 naive and one CD8 memory plate.

Only in-frame clones appear in the TCRdb table, and some are missing; sequencing was by immunoSEQ multiplex PCR. The profile shows roughly 1,800,000 clones, less than 95% of them singletons. Naive-designated CD8 cells lacked CD45RO, were positively enriched for CCR7, and omitted terminally differentiated effector memory CD45RA+ cells. The donor cohort consisted entirely of Caucasian adults residing in Nashville, Tennessee. This CDR3 is 16 amino acids long. The ends were cut back, 2 bases at V and 3 bases at J, with 17 bases in the middle. Germline V lookup: CDR1 SGDLS, CDR2 YYNGEE. The clonotype originates from a man aged 18-30 years in good health. The V and J genes are TRBV9 and TRBJ1-2; possibly TRBD1 for D (5 bases). Sequenced: naive CD8+ T cells sorted from blood. The CDR3: CASSVTPLGPDYGYTF. For the CDR3, the DNA is TGTGCCAGCAGCGTGACCCCCTTGGGGCCGGACTATGGCTACACCTTC.